The source of this T cell receptor beta chain is a study of blood T cell repertoires in COVID-19. As for the study in general: Acute and convalescent COVID-19 samples came from the United States, Italy and Spain. From T cells, B-cell-depleted T cells, or PBMCs came the material, which was cDNA or gDNA.

There are 16 residues in the CDR3. From germline, CDR1 is SGHRS and CDR2 YFSETQ. V trimming: 0 bases; J trimming: 4 bases; junction bases outside the gene matches: 9. As originally analysed: How many nucleated cells were present was estimated from reference gene primer amplification. The repertoire was sequenced with immunoSEQ multiplex PCR; TCRdb's copy has only in-frame clones and lacks some. Clone size and the V and J calls come from that table; the DNA yielded D and trimming. The sample holds about 130,000 clones, nearly 70% seen once. The sequenced material came from peripheral blood. This sequence was found in a woman in her seventies with acute or convalescent COVID-19. The chain links TRBV5-1 to TRBJ1-2, with TRBD1 identical over 7 bases. CDR3 residues: CASSLAFTGVPYGYTF. In DNA form, the CDR3 reads TGCGCCAGCAGCTTGGCCTTCACAGGGGTACCCTATGGCTACACCTTC.